The TCR beta chain described here comes from a study of blood T cell repertoires in COVID-19. Turning to the study itself: T cells, B-cell-depleted T cells, or PBMCs provided the cDNA or gDNA that served as material.

In the authors' methods: Amplifying reference gene primers gave estimates of nucleated cell counts. The assay was immunoSEQ multiplex PCR, and TCRdb's table has in-frame clones only and misses some. The V and J calls and the clone size are those of that table, but D and trimming were determined from the DNA. The table shows roughly 200,000 clones, with 89% occurring only once. J gave up 5 bases and V 1 base, and 2 bases lay outside the gene matches. Germline CDR1 reads SGHNT; CDR2 reads YYREEE (reference sequence). This CDR3 has 13 amino acids. The sequenced sample was PBMCs or T cells enriched from blood (not recorded which). This chain links TRBV5-4 with TRBJ2-5; 7 nucleotides line up with TRBD1. The sequence derives from a young woman with acute COVID-19. The CDR3 region has the DNA TGTGCCAGCAGCTTGAAACAGGGGGAGACCCAGTACTTC. It yields the protein CASSLKQGETQYF.